The 9 T cell receptor beta chains below all came from one sample that was sequenced in a study of blood T cell repertoires in COVID-19. Clones were read by immunoSEQ multiplex PCR, and TCRdb kept only the in-frame ones, dropping some. The sample holds 200,000 to 250,000 clones, approximately 83% seen once. Material for sequencing was peripheral blood. These receptor sequences come from a woman aged 50 to 60 with acute or convalescent COVID-19.

The V gene is TRBV9, the J gene TRBJ2-3; 7 bases are shared with TRBD2. The junction had 16 bases not matched to a gene; V was cut back by 2 bases and J by 4 bases. Per germline, CDR1 SGDLS and CDR2 YYNGEE. The CDR3 runs to 18 residues. The CDR3 DNA reads as TGTGCCAGCAGCGTTCGAGGGGCTAGCGGAACTCTGGCAGATACGCAGTATTTT. It encodes CASSVRGASGTLADTQYF.

This sequence joins TRBV10-3 and TRBJ2-3; weak D call: TRBD2 (5 bases). Germline loops: CDR1 ENHRY, CDR2 SYGVKD. Between the trimmed V and J ends, which lost 7 bases and 0 bases, there was a span of 8 bases. The CDR3 contains 13 residues. The CDR3 loop is CAITGKSTDTQYF. The CDR3 DNA is TGTGCCATCACGGGGAAGAGCACAGATACGCAGTATTTT.

The gene calls are TRBV25-1 and TRBJ1-2; 8 bases map to TRBD1. After removal of 6 bases from V and 3 bases from J, the junction contained 6 bases not matched to a gene. Germline loops: CDR1 MGHDK, CDR2 SYGVNS. This CDR3 has 14 residues. This chain's CDR3 is CASRGEQGDYGYTF. DNA for the CDR3: TGTGCCAGCAGGGGCGAACAGGGGGACTATGGCTACACCTTC.

The chain is built from TRBV28 and TRBJ1-3, with 7 bases matching TRBD1. V was pared by 6 bases and J by 12 bases, with 8 bases of the junction left unmatched. Germline assignment: CDR1 MDHEN and CDR2 SYDVKM. The CDR3 runs to 12 residues. The CDR3 spells CASRLGQDFIYF. CDR3 nucleotides: TGTGCCAGCAGACTCGGACAGGATTTCATATATTTT.

This rearrangement joins TRBV4-2 to TRBJ2-3; tentative D call: TRBD1 (6 bases). The CDR3 extends over 15 amino acids. V was shortened by 5 bases and J by 0 bases, with 12 bases between the two germline ends. From germline, CDR1 is LGHNA and CDR2 YNFKEQ. The CDR3 DNA is TGTGCCAGCAGCGCCGGGACACCTAGCACAGATACGCAGTATTTT. Encoded protein: CASSAGTPSTDTQYF.

The J gene is TRBJ2-7, the V gene TRBV6-4; 10 nucleotides align to TRBD2. CDR1 MRHNA and CDR2 SNTAGT come from the germline V gene. The CDR3 totals 15 residues. J gave up 4 bases and V 5 bases, and 8 bases lay outside the gene matches. CDR3 coding DNA: TGTGCCAGCAGTCTTCTAGCGGGAGAACAATACGAGCAGTACTTC. It yields the protein CASSLLAGEQYEQYF.

This clone is a singleton in its sample. The chain employs TRBV24-1 and TRBJ1-2; 10 nucleotides match TRBD1. This CDR3 region has 15 residues. V dropped 3 bases and J dropped 4; count of bases not matched to a gene: 4. The germline CDR1 and CDR2 sequences are KGHDR and SFDVKD. CDR3 region: CATSDPGQGGYGYTF. In nucleotides, the CDR3 is TGTGCCACCAGTGATCCAGGACAGGGGGGCTATGGCTACACCTTC.

The chain links TRBV4-2 to TRBJ1-6; D remains ambiguous. The CDR3 is 17 amino acids. Germline V gives CDR1 LGHNA, CDR2 YNFKEQ. Trimming shortened V by 0 bases and J by 6 bases, and 15 bases separated the two germline ends. Written as DNA, the CDR3 is TGTGCCAGCAGCCAAGATCTTGGAAGGGAGCGTAATTCACCCCTCCACTTT. It yields the protein CASSQDLGRERNSPLHF.

A single count supports this clone. The chain carries TRBV6-5 and TRBJ1-2; D possibly corresponds to TRBD1 (6 bases). CDR1 MNHEY and CDR2 SVGAGI come from the germline V gene. CDR3 length: 14 amino acids. Trimming shortened V by 6 bases and J by 2 bases, and 13 bases separated the two germline ends. For the CDR3, the DNA is TGTGCCAGCAGCCGAACGGACAGAAACTATGGCTACACCTTC. The encoded protein is CASSRTDRNYGYTF.